This T cell receptor beta chain is drawn from a study of cytomegalovirus exposure and HLA in healthy donors. About the study: The same platform was used for the roughly 120 validation repertoires as for the approximately 630 first-cohort repertoires, as reported in a later analysis. General study findings and limits: TCR beta chains numbering some 150 were designated cytomegalovirus-associated. Most TCR sequences were seen very rarely across donors, but some public TCRs occurred in many. Reports indicated that the classifier achieved high specificity and sensitivity in diagnosing cytomegalovirus status.

Germline V gene data show CDR1 as SGHTA and CDR2 as FQGTGA. Trimming removed 6 bases from V and 7 bases from J; junction bases left unmatched: 7. The CDR3 has 14 residues. Points on this clone: Its matching antigen is unknown.

The table came from immunoSEQ multiplex PCR; TCRdb's copy has only in-frame clones and leaves some out. The profile shows about 330,000 clones, about nine tenths of them singletons. The V call is TRBV7-3, the J call TRBJ2-1; 9 bases fit TRBD1. The TCR originated in a woman aged 25 to 39 in good health and CMV-seropositive. The sample consisted of PBMCs. The CDR3 DNA reads TGTGCCAGCAGTACAGGGGGACAGGGAAATGAGCAGTTCTTC. Its translation is CASSTGGQGNEQFF.